This T cell receptor beta chain stems from a study of beta chain features in type 1 diabetes. Regarding the study as a whole: It was possible that PCR favored shorter templates, equally so in patients and controls. It was not settled here whether HLA type affects TCRB rearrangement.

A word on this clone: Its antigen is not identified.

The germline V gene encodes CDR1 SGHTA and CDR2 FQGNSA. The CDR3 runs 18 residues. V gave up 0 bases and J gave up 7 bases, with 24 bases separating them. Purities over 95% were achieved in all sorted populations. TCRB transcripts that were expressed got sequenced, as all of the isolated RNA had been reverse transcribed. Clones were read by immunoSEQ multiplex PCR, and TCRdb kept only the in-frame ones, dropping some. In the table there are under 950,000 clones, about 17% of which are singletons. The sequence came from a woman between 18 and 29 years old in good health. Sample: naive CD4+ T cells from blood. The chain uses TRBV7-2 and TRBJ2-5; TRBD2 might be the D (6 bases). CDR3 nucleotide sequence: TGTGCCAGCAGCTTAGCGCCCTTTAGCGGAGGGTGGGGCGGGACCCAGTACTTC. Protein sequence: CASSLAPFSGGWGGTQYF.